This T cell receptor beta chain appears in the sequencing data of a study of blood T cell repertoires in COVID-19. Turning to the study itself: Acute-phase and convalescent COVID-19 samples originated in the United States, Italy and Spain.

The germline CDR1 and CDR2 sequences are MNHNS and SASEGT. CDR3 size: 14 residues. The V and J ends lost 2 bases and 5 bases, in that order; junction bases with no gene match: 4. Authors' methods: Amplification of reference gene primers provided the estimated nucleated cell counts. Measured with immunoSEQ multiplex PCR; TCRdb has only the in-frame clones, and not every one. V and J calls and clone size are given by that table; D and trimming were obtained from the DNA. The sample has about 120,000 clones, around 87% seen once. The TCR sequence derives from a woman between 65 and 79 years old with acute or convalescent COVID-19. The sequenced sample was peripheral blood. The V gene is TRBV6-1, the J gene TRBJ1-1, with TRBD1 matching 8 bases. The CDR3 protein is CASSERTGITEAFF. DNA for the CDR3: TGTGCCAGCAGTGAAAGGACAGGGATTACTGAAGCTTTCTTT.